This TCR beta chain was identified in a study of T cells after posttransplantation cyclophosphamide. Germline V gene sequence: CDR1 SGHRS, CDR2 YFSETQ. This CDR3 is built from 18 residues. Trimming cost V 7 bases and J 6 bases; bases outside gene matches: 22. A marrow graft followed busulfan-fludarabine conditioning, with cyclophosphamide on days +3 and +4. The repertoire was sequenced with immunoSEQ multiplex PCR; TCRdb's copy has only in-frame clones and lacks some. The sample consists of about 3,300 clones, approximately 85% of them appearing once. The origin of this receptor is a female patient between 50 and 60 years old who received an allogeneic stem cell transplant from an unrelated donor, was CMV-positive, and had acute and chronic GVHD. A share of the T cells may be of graft donor origin. The J gene is TRBJ2-1, the V gene TRBV5-1, with TRBD2 matching 7 bases. The material sequenced was PBMCs, taken after allogeneic stem cell transplant with posttransplant cyclophosphamide. CDR3 nucleotide sequence: TGCGCCAGCCGCGCAATGGGGGGGTTGAGACTAGTGGGCAATGAGCAGTTCTTC. This gives the protein CASRAMGGLRLVGNEQFF.